Only a few counts were recorded for the clone carrying this T cell receptor (beta chain). This specimen comes from a study of tumor-infiltrating lymphocytes in primary liver carcinoma. A primer in the constant region served to generate TCR beta cDNA from 450 to 600 ng of total RNA. Slightly modified ARM-PCR served as the procedure for the TCR beta libraries. These libraries came from three rounds of nested multiplex PCR. The first two PCR rounds, approximately 10 cycles each, used TRBV1-TRBV30 forward primers and a C-beta reverse primer. TCRdb independently ran MiXCR on the multiplex PCR reads; one entry per CDR3 protein. The sample yields about 120,000 distinct CDR3 sequences, approximately 68% seen once. Joint extraction of RNA and DNA used roughly 20-33 mg of bulk tissue that was unsorted. Germline CDR1 is SNHLY and CDR2 is FYNNEI. The V end lost 4 bases, the J end lost 3 bases, and 10 bases lay between the germline ends. The CDR3 runs 13 residues.

This clonotype was obtained from an older woman with primary liver carcinoma and hepatitis B virus infection. Specimen: tumor-adjacent normal liver tissue. The chain uses TRBV2 and TRBJ2-7; no clear D gene. The CDR3, as DNA: TGTGCCAGCAGTGCCGACCTCTTCTACGAGCAGTACTTC. It specifies CASSADLFYEQYF.